Listed below are T cell receptor beta chains from one sample, sequenced in a study of vaccination effects on CD4 cells after COVID-19. The antigens of these receptors remain unknown. The data were produced by immunoSEQ multiplex PCR, yet TCRdb's version contains in-frame clones alone and is incomplete. The data hold approximately 54,000 clones, with roughly 80% observed a single time. Sequenced material: CD4+ T cells from PBMCs cultured with HCoV-229E spike peptides, taken before COVID-19 vaccination. The source is a human donor who received a COVID-19 vaccine. The CDR3 runs from the conserved cysteine through the conserved F or W. The order of the fields is J gene, V gene, CDR3 protein.

>TRBJ1-4|TRBV5-1
CASSLERATNEKLFF
>TRBJ1-2|TRBV5-4
CASSRDLGQVYGYTF
>TRBJ2-3|TRBV7-9
CASSLDRTSTDTQYF
>TRBJ2-3|TRBV2
CASRGLASTDTQYF
>TRBJ1-1|TRBV3-1/TRBV3-2
CASSQSGGDTEAFF
>TRBJ1-1|TRBV4-3
CASSPTHAGTGGEGAFF
>TRBJ1-1|TRBV7-2
CASSLLRLQVGTEAFF
>TRBJ1-4|TRBV19
CASSTSRIATNEKLFF
>TRBJ2-2|TRBV30
CAWSVQGDVTGELFF
>TRBJ2-2|TRBV4-2
CATEKAGTKNTGELFF
>TRBJ1-4|TRBV5-5
CASSSPTGRGEKLFF
>TRBJ1-5|TRBV6-4
CASSDSLIQGKWCSSNQPQHF
>TRBJ1-2|TRBV11-1
CASSRDRGYGYTF
>TRBJ1-1|TRBV15
CATSSQGATEAFF
>TRBJ2-1|TRBV30
CAWSVRGLVLNEQFF
>TRBJ2-1|TRBV13
CASSPGLVGNEQFF
>TRBJ2-1|TRBV5-1
CASSITSGGPVEQFF
>TRBJ1-2|TRBV4-3
CASSQGVSGMQDGYTF
>TRBJ1-6|TRBV4-1
CASSRPYSGLNSPLHF
>TRBJ1-4|TRBV24-1
CATSDSNGAGPSTNEKLFF
>TRBJ1-5|TRBV10-1
CASSEGSNQPQHF
>TRBJ2-5|TRBV6-4
CASSDRRGGPEDQETQYF
>TRBJ2-3|TRBV28
CASRRPGSTDTQYF
>TRBJ2-1|TRBV5-1
CASSQDRASYNEQFF
>TRBJ1-5|TRBV19
CASSLGGGNQPQHF
>TRBJ2-1|TRBV5-5
CASSSIDRGLTSYNEQFF
>TRBJ2-5|TRBV5-5
CASSFSGGRQETQYF